This T cell receptor beta chain originates from a study of OX40 agonist ivuxolimab in advanced cancers. At the level of the study: Patients were dosed with the agonistic anti-OX40 (CD134) antibody ivuxolimab. Eligibility admitted prior anti-PD-1, anti-PD-L1 or anti-CTLA-4 therapy; around 42% had some. Participants, approximately 83% male, averaged around 60 years of age, ranging from roughly 23 to 90.

The assay was immunoSEQ multiplex PCR, and TCRdb's table has in-frame clones only and misses some. Of fewer than 85,000 clones listed, about 86% are singletons. Regarding the study as a whole: Some nonresponders also had low normalized T-cell clonal expansion.

This CDR3 is 15 amino acids long. J lost 0 bases, V lost 5 bases, and 7 bases had no gene match. Germline V CDR1 and CDR2: SGDLS, YYNGEE. For this clone: What it binds is not known.

The sample in question was CD4+ or CD8+ T cells sorted from blood, obtained in a trial of the OX40 agonist ivuxolimab. The chain is built from TRBV9 and TRBJ1-1; 7 bases agree with TRBD1. The TCR originated in an adult with an advanced solid tumor such as melanoma, head and neck, liver or kidney cancer. The CDR3 reads CASRVTGFMNTEAFF. CDR3 bases: TGTGCCAGCAGGGTGACAGGGTTCATGAACACTGAAGCTTTCTTT.